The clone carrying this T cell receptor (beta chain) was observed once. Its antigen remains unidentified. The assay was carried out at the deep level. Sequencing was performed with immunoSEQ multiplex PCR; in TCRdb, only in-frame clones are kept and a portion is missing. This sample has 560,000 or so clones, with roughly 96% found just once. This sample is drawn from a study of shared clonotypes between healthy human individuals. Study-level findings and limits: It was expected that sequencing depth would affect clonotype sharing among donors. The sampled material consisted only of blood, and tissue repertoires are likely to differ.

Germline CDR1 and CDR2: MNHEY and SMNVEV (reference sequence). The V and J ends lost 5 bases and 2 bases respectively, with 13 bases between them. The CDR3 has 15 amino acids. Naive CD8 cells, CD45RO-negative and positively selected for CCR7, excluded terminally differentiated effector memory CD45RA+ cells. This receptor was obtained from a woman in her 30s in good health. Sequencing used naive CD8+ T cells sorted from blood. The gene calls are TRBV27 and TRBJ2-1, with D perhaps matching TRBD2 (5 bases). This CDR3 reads CASSEDSSPYNEQFF. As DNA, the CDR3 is TGTGCCAGCAGTGAGGACTCCTCCCCCTACAATGAGCAGTTCTTC.